This record looks at one T cell receptor beta chain sequence and its context. Its antigen is currently not known. Base-call qualities are not available, and no considerably larger clone is one nucleotide away. TCR CDR3 regions were amplified from genomic DNA by multiplex PCR using the deep immunoSEQ assay. For each cell subset, the extracted genomic DNA was distributed evenly across all wells of several immunoSEQ 96-well plates, and each plate served as one replicate. For unsorted PBMC, roughly 0.3 ug genomic DNA, equal to tens of thousands of T cell genomes, was loaded into each replicate PCR. Unsorted PBMC genomic DNA was sequenced across ten immunoSEQ deep assay plates. Purified libraries were measured with a Qubit 3.0 fluorometer, size-checked on a Bioanalyzer 2100, and measured again with the KAPA Library Quantification kit. Every immunoSEQ 96-well plate was sequenced on a dedicated single-read 150-cycle Illumina NextSeq 550 flow cell. In the source study's methods: Because the immunoSEQ output held only junctional sequences and lacked quality scores, the filtering could not match the filtering applied to full-length reads. To assign V/J genes and CDR3, sequences were annotated against IMGT germline references using PyIR, a Python wrapper for IgBLAST v1.9. Reads were filtered out if the reads had weak V/J assignments (E-value above 1e-6), no CDR3, stop codons, out-of-frame junctions, or ambiguous translated residues. A V3J clonotype was defined by an identical inferred V gene, J gene, and CDR3 amino acid sequence. The percentage overlap between two repertoires was calculated by dividing the number of shared unique clonotypes by the size of the smaller repertoire. Repertoire richness was assessed with RTK rarefaction, the Chao1 estimator, and Recon v2.1 estimates of unobserved clonotypes. TCRdb stores this immuneACCESS table with in-frame sequences only. Part of the clones is absent; in the studies checked, under half of the shortfall reflects unresolved V genes, and no reason is known for the rest. V and J calls and clone size come straight from that table; D and trimming were deduced from the DNA. For this sample there are fewer than 600,000 clones; around 81% appear just once. The ten largest clones take up around 12% of the sample.

The source of the sample is a study of shared clonotypes between healthy human individuals (TCRdb year 2020). At the level of the whole study: The cohort included three men and a couple of women between 18 and 49 years of age. Blood TCR repertoires of 5 or 6 healthy adults were deeply sequenced to estimate repertoire size and the extent of clonotype sharing between individuals. To increase sequencing depth and limit assay-specific biases, different laboratories used diverse techniques to prepare libraries and sequence TCR repertoires. Leukapheresis yielded between about 0.8 and 8.9 billion PBMCs per donor.

What the research found in general, with its limitations: Sampling was restricted to blood, and TCR repertoires in tissue are likely to differ from TCR repertoires in blood. The small number of donors limited the genetic and exposure-history diversity represented. Based on pairwise subsampling, the degree of clonotype sharing among donors was expected to be affected by sequencing depth.

The donors were healthy, HIV-negative adults with no recently reported acute infections or vaccinations. Every donor was a Caucasian adult living in Nashville, Tennessee, USA. For unsorted samples, 96 million or so PBMCs were counted, and genomic DNA was extracted using the QIAamp DNA Blood Mini kit. Blood was obtained by leukapheresis, after which PBMCs were separated by Ficoll-Histopaque density gradient centrifugation and cryopreserved in liquid nitrogen vapor phase. Unmatched junction bases come to 9, with V trimmed by 3 bases and J by 10 bases. The CDR3 goes from the cysteine to the phenylalanine over 15 residues. Only the CDR3 portion is preserved as DNA: 45 bases, with reading frame beginning at the first base. CDR1 and CDR2 are read off the germline V gene as MGHDK and SYGVNS.

The chain employs TRBV25-1 and TRBJ1-4; a stretch of 9 junction bases matches TRBD1. Sequences were obtained from PBMCs. This TCR was recovered from a woman between 40 and 50 years old in good health. Some clones in this sample may be carry-over from other donors' samples. DNA sequence: TGTGCCAGCAGTGACGACAGGGGGGCTTATGGAAAACTGTTTTTT. Protein translation: CASSDDRGAYGKLFF.